Listed below are T cell receptor beta chains from one sample, sequenced in a study of T cells after posttransplantation cyclophosphamide. Sequencing was performed with immunoSEQ multiplex PCR; in TCRdb, only in-frame clones are kept and a portion is missing. The data show 20,000 to 25,000 clones, roughly 90% seen once. Sequencing used PBMCs, obtained after allogeneic stem cell transplant with posttransplant cyclophosphamide. These receptors were taken from a female patient between 30 and 40 years old who received an allogeneic stem cell transplant from an unrelated donor, was CMV-positive, and had no GVHD. Some T cells may possibly be graft donor cells. Both conserved end residues are part of each CDR3. Each record gives: V gene, clone size, D gene, J gene, CDR3 protein, CDR3 DNA. The D gene is left open where the match is weak. The listing skips clone size in some rows; elsewhere it reads once, few, many or a size class.

TRBV19	-	TRBD1	TRBJ1-5	CASSTSGTGRNQPQHF	TGTGCCAGTAGTACGTCGGGGACAGGGAGGAATCAGCCCCAGCATTTT
TRBV5-6	-	TRBD2	TRBJ2-5	CASSSGAGIQETQYF	TGTGCCAGCAGCTCTGGAGCGGGGATCCAAGAGACCCAGTACTTC
TRBV11-3	-	-	TRBJ2-5	CASRDSETQYF	TGTGCCAGCAGGGACTCAGAGACCCAGTACTTC
TRBV6-5	-	TRBD1	TRBJ2-1	CASRKDRNYNEQFF	TGTGCCAGCAGGAAGGACAGGAACTACAATGAGCAGTTCTTC
TRBV29-1	-	TRBD1	TRBJ2-3	CSGGQGAADTQYF	TGCAGCGGCGGACAGGGGGCGGCAGATACGCAGTATTTT
TRBV2	few	TRBD2	TRBJ2-7	CASSENALAGTYEQYF	TGTGCCAGCAGTGAAAACGCGCTAGCGGGTACCTACGAGCAGTACTTC
TRBV21-1	-	-	TRBJ1-1	CASSPGGQGPIEAFF	TGTGCCAGCAGCCCCGGGGGACAGGGCCCAATTGAAGCTTTCTTT
TRBV6-5	few	-	TRBJ2-3	CASRTTGSTDTQYF	TGTGCCAGCAGAACTACAGGTAGCACAGATACGCAGTATTTT
TRBV7-3	-	-	TRBJ2-1	CASSLTLASGEQFF	TGTGCCAGCAGCTTAACCCTAGCTAGTGGTGAGCAGTTCTTC
TRBV29-1	-	-	TRBJ1-3	CSVEDGSGKNTIYF	TGCAGCGTTGAAGATGGCTCAGGAAAAAACACCATATATTTT
TRBV4-1	-	-	TRBJ2-2	CASSQLDMGLAGELFF	TGCGCCAGCAGCCAACTTGACATGGGCCTCGCCGGGGAGCTGTTTTTT
TRBV12-5	once	-	TRBJ1-5	CASGLQVVQPQHF	TGTGCTAGTGGTTTACAGGTCGTACAGCCCCAGCATTTT
TRBV9	once	-	TRBJ2-7	CASSNGVYEQYF	TGTGCCAGCAGCAACGGGGTTTACGAGCAGTACTTC
TRBV28	-	-	TRBJ2-5	CASRSGEHKETQYF	TGTGCCAGTAGGAGCGGCGAGCACAAAGAGACCCAGTACTTC
TRBV28	once	TRBD1	TRBJ2-1	CASRETGVHEQFF	TGTGCCAGCAGAGAGACAGGGGTCCATGAGCAGTTCTTC
TRBV7-2	-	-	TRBJ2-5	CASSQESSETQYF	TGTGCCAGCAGCCAAGAGAGTTCAGAGACCCAGTACTTC
TRBV11-2	-	TRBD1	TRBJ1-6	CASSQGTGNSPLHF	TGTGCCAGCAGCCAAGGGACAGGGAATTCACCCCTCCACTTT